What follows describes a single T cell receptor (beta chain). Its antigen is not identified. The data stem from a study of monozygotic twins with inflammatory bowel disease. Findings of the study overall: Differing immunosuppressive treatments may have added variability to patient repertoires. People with IBD had fewer clonotypes in common with others than healthy twins did, especially with disease activity.

The CDR3 has 14 residues. CDR1 is LNHNV, CDR2 YYDKDF, per germline (reference sequence). UMIs with a 6-nucleotide sample barcode were added by template switching. TCRdb re-called the 5' RACE reads and catalogs CDR3 proteins one per entry, DNA excluded. The ten top clones account for 2.4%, within a sample of about 450,000 distinct CDR3 sequences. The origin of this receptor is a human donor with ulcerative colitis or Crohn's disease, or a healthy co-twin of an affected twin (not recorded which). This sequence joins TRBV15 and TRBJ1-1. The sequenced material came from blood. The CDR3 spells CATSREGGSTEAFF.